This entry lists 12 T cell receptor beta chains sequenced from one sample in a study of human T cells and chemical hapten exposure. Time point specified: pre-sensitization, week 0. Treatment: therapeutic diphenylcyclopropenone sensitization with weekly scalp DPC. TCRdb passed the RACE reads through MiXCR, listing each CDR3 protein once. The top ten clones hold 7% to 10% of a sample with more than 300,000 distinct CDR3 sequences, around 5.5% of them seen once. The material was whole blood, obtained in connection with sensitization to the hapten diphenylcyclopropenone (DPC). The receptor set was obtained from a young woman with alopecia areata. Some clones in this sample may be carry-over from other donors' samples.

Ten or more counts support this clonotype. One end of the junction is discordant with germline, which a read error may explain. CDR3 DNA: TGTGCCAGCAGACAAGATCTTGCGGGGGTACGCAATGAGCAGTTCTTC. Its translation is CASRQDLAGVRNEQFF. V is TRBV4-2 and J is TRBJ2-1, with 7 bases that match TRBD2. The CDR3 consists of 16 residues. CDR1 LGHNA and CDR2 YNFKEQ come from the germline V gene.

In regard to this clonotype: Possible read error: a much larger clone is one base away. The chain employs TRBV28 and TRBJ1-5, with 8 bases aligning to TRBD1. CDR1 is MDHEN, CDR2 SYDVKM, per germline. CDR3 size: 16 residues. The CDR3 sequence: CASYREQGVYYQPRHF. The CDR3 coding sequence is TGTGCCAGCTATAGAGAACAGGGGGTTTACTATCAGCCCCGGCATTTT.

In this sample, this clonotype turned up many times. The genes are TRBV20-1 and TRBJ2-7; no definite D call. Germline lookup yields CDR1 DFQATT and CDR2 SNEGSKA (reference sequence). The V end lost 0 bases, the J end lost 1 base, and 13 bases lay between the germline ends. The CDR3 spans 15 residues. The CDR3 nucleotides are TGCAGTGCTAGAGATCCTGACGCAGAATCCTACGAGCAGTACTTC. Translated: CSARDPDAESYEQYF.

This clonotype was seen many times. V gene TRBV6-5 combines with J gene TRBJ2-5; D unclear. V gave up 0 bases and J gave up 5 bases, with 10 bases separating them. Germline CDR1 and CDR2: MNHEY and SVGAGI. This CDR3 is 14 amino acids long. The CDR3: CASSYSEAYETQYF. The CDR3 DNA is TGTGCCAGCAGTTACTCGGAAGCGTACGAGACCCAGTACTTC.

At least ten counts were recorded for this clonotype. The genes are TRBV2 and TRBJ2-7; the D call may be TRBD1 or TRBD2 (5 bases each). This CDR3 comprises 13 residues. From germline, CDR1 is SNHLY and CDR2 FYNNEI. V shed 7 bases and J shed 1 base, with 11 bases lying between them. The CDR3 nucleotides read TGTGCCAGCATGGGGACCCCTTCCTACGAGCAGTACTTC. It encodes CASMGTPSYEQYF.

This clonotype was seen a handful of times. The chain couples TRBV2 to TRBJ2-2, with TRBD2 as a possible D gene (5 bases). CDR1 is SNHLY and CDR2 is FYNNEI in the germline V gene. Between the trimmed V and J ends, which lost 2 bases and 4 bases, there was a span of 8 bases. CDR3 length: 14 residues. This chain's CDR3 is CASSELRGTGELFF. The CDR3 nucleotides read TGTGCCAGCAGTGAACTACGGGGCACCGGGGAGCTGTTTTTT.

This clonotype has only a few counts. The V and J genes are TRBV5-1 and TRBJ2-3, with 7 bases aligning to TRBD1. The germline V gene has CDR1 SGHRS and CDR2 YFSETQ. CDR3 size: 12 residues. V shed 5 bases and J 9 bases; nucleotides not matched to a gene: 6. The CDR3 coding sequence is TGCGCCAGCAGACTGACAGGGTCAACGCAGTATTTT. Residues: CASRLTGSTQYF.

This chain uses TRBV6-2 or TRBV6-3 with TRBJ1-5; no definite D call. With 6 bases removed from V and 3 bases from J, the gap between germline ends came to 12 bases. The CDR3 is 14 residues long. Germline V gene data show CDR1 as MNHEY and CDR2 as SVGEGT. CDR3 sequence reads: CASSPTAYNQPQHF. The CDR3 DNA is TGTGCCAGCAGCCCCACAGCCTACAATCAGCCCCAGCATTTT.

This clonotype was detected a few times. The chain joins TRBV20-1 to TRBJ2-2; possible D gene TRBD2, 5 bases. This CDR3 contains 16 residues. V lost 2 bases to trimming and J lost 2 bases, with 15 bases between them. Germline V gene lookup returns CDR1 DFQATT and CDR2 SNEGSKA (reference sequence). The CDR3: CSARPRREKNTGELFF. Here the CDR3 DNA reads TGCAGTGCTAGACCCCGCCGGGAAAAAAACACCGGGGAGCTGTTTTTT.

There are a few counts of this clonotype. V and J are TRBV2 and TRBJ2-7; D could derive from TRBD1 or TRBD2 (6 bases each). Germline assignment: CDR1 SNHLY and CDR2 FYNNEI. Between the trimmed V and J ends, which lost 6 bases and 4 bases, there was a span of 10 bases. This CDR3 is 12 amino acids long. The CDR3 reads CASRLGGYEQYF. CDR3 nucleotide sequence: TGTGCCAGCAGATTAGGGGGGTACGAGCAGTACTTC.

This clonotype showed up many times. This chain uses TRBV27 with TRBJ2-2; D is ambiguous. Germline CDR1 and CDR2: MNHEY and SMNVEV (reference sequence). CDR3 length: 18 residues. Trimming left V 4 bases short and J 0 bases short, with 18 bases between. The CDR3 sequence: CASSSLQADRANTGELFF. DNA of the CDR3: TGTGCCAGCAGTTCTCTGCAGGCCGACCGGGCGAACACCGGGGAGCTGTTTTTT.

The chain couples TRBV4-2 to TRBJ2-7, with D unclear. Germline assignment: CDR1 LGHNA and CDR2 YNFKEQ. The CDR3 is made up of 15 amino acids. The V end lost 0 bases, the J end lost 2 bases, and 11 bases lay between the germline ends. The CDR3: CASSQDPTQAYEQYF. CDR3 DNA sequence: TGTGCCAGCAGCCAAGATCCAACGCAAGCCTACGAGCAGTACTTC.